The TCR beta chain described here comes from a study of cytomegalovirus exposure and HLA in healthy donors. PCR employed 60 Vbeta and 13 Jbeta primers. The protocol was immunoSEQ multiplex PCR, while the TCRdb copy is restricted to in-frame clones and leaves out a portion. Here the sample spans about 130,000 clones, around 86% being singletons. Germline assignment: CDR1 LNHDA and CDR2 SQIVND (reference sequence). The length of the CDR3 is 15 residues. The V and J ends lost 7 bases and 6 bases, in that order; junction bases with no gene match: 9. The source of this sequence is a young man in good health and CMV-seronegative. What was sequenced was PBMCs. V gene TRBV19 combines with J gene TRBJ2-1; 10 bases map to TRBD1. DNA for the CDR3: TGTGCCAGTACACCGACAGGGGGCGAAAGCAATGAGCAGTTCTTC. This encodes CASTPTGGESNEQFF.